A single sample is the source of the 30 T cell receptor beta chains below, sequenced in a study of T cells after yellow fever vaccination. TCRdb reanalysed the 5' RACE reads using MiXCR and keeps one entry per CDR3 protein. This repertoire shows roughly 32,000 distinct CDR3 sequences, 6.6% found once; its top ten account for approximately 23%. The sample was PBMCs, either bulk or a sorted T-cell subset (CD4+, CD8+, memory, or dextramer-sorted; not recorded which), taken on the day of the first yellow fever vaccination. Receptors originate from a man between 18 and 35 years old who received the YFV17D yellow fever vaccine.

This clonotype was detected a few times. The chain recombines TRBV6-4 with TRBJ2-3, with 9 bases that match TRBD2. The CDR3 has 14 amino acids. The ends lost 5 bases at V and 5 bases at J; junction bases unmatched: 5. Germline values: CDR1 MRHNA, CDR2 SNTAGT. In nucleotides, the CDR3 is TGTGCCAGCAGTAAGCTAGCGGGACAAGATACGCAGTATTTT. This encodes CASSKLAGQDTQYF.

This sequence joins TRBV19 and TRBJ1-1; D unresolved. The germline V and J ends were trimmed by 3 bases and 3 bases, with 17 bases remaining between them. The CDR3 has 16 residues. Germline CDR1 and CDR2: LNHDA and SQIVND (reference sequence). CDR3 sequence: CASSMRGPTGYTEAFF. The CDR3 nucleotides read TGTGCCAGTAGTATGAGAGGCCCTACGGGTTACACTGAAGCTTTCTTT.

The table lists this clonotype with many counts. CDR3 residues: CAIRPGQGDEKLFF. The CDR3 DNA reads TGTGCCATCAGGCCGGGACAGGGAGATGAAAAACTGTTTTTT. This chain joins TRBV10-3 and TRBJ1-4, with 9 nucleotides matching TRBD1. J was trimmed by 6 bases and V by 6 bases; bases with no gene match: 5. From germline, CDR1 is ENHRY and CDR2 SYGVKD. The CDR3 is 14 amino acids.

This clonotype was seen many times. J is TRBJ1-6 and V is TRBV5-1; 9 bases are a match to TRBD1. This CDR3 is built from 14 residues. CDR1 is SGHRS and CDR2 is YFSETQ in the germline V gene. J was trimmed by 6 bases and V by 3 bases; bases with no gene match: 1. The CDR3 DNA sequence: TGCGCCAGCAGCTCGGGACAGGGTAATTCACCCCTCCACTTT. Its protein is CASSSGQGNSPLHF.

This clonotype has ten or more counts. The chain is built from TRBV5-6 and TRBJ1-4; no reliable D call. CDR1 and CDR2 from the germline V gene are SGHDT and YYEEEE. Trimming shortened V by 0 bases and J by 4 bases, and 4 bases separated the two germline ends. CDR3 length: 13 amino acids. The CDR3 coding sequence is TGTGCCAGCAGCTTGGGGGATAATGAAAAACTGTTTTTT. This translates into CASSLGDNEKLFF.

This clonotype appeared many times. DNA of the CDR3: TGTGCCAGCAGCTTAGGCAACTACCGGGTTAAAGGAAACACCATATATTTT. Translating gives CASSLGNYRVKGNTIYF. The rearrangement uses TRBV7-8 and TRBJ1-3, with unresolved D. The CDR3 spans 17 residues. Trimming removed 1 base at V and 4 bases at J, with 17 bases between. The germline V gene has CDR1 SGHVS and CDR2 FQNEAQ.

This chain joins TRBV5-5 and TRBJ2-3; D might be TRBD2 (6 bases). Trimming cost V 4 bases and J 2 bases, with 14 bases left between them. Germline CDR1 and CDR2: SGHKS and YYEKEE (reference sequence). The CDR3 is 15 amino acids. In DNA form, the CDR3 reads TGTGCCAGCAGCATACCTCGGGGGACCACAGATACGCAGTATTTT. Protein: CASSIPRGTTDTQYF.

This clonotype was detected ten times or more. V is TRBV15 and J is TRBJ2-7, with a possible D match to TRBD2 (5 bases). There are 16 residues in the CDR3. Trimming cost V 5 bases and J 4 bases, with 21 bases left between them. Looked up from germline, CDR1 is LNHNV and CDR2 is YYDKDF (reference sequence). CDR3 protein: CATSEGRGAGTYEQYV. The CDR3 DNA follows: TGTGCCACCAGCGAAGGCCGGGGAGCAGGAACGTACGAGCAGTACGTC.

In this sample, this clonotype turned up many times. V gene TRBV2 combines with J gene TRBJ2-2; the match to TRBD1 covers 8 bases. Germline V gene data show CDR1 as SNHLY and CDR2 as FYNNEI. The CDR3 totals 18 residues. V was pared by 10 bases and J by 0 bases, with 16 bases of the junction left unmatched. The CDR3 nucleotides read TGTGCCATACCCCGACGGGCAGGACAGGGATCGAACACCGGGGAGCTGTTTTTT. This sequence encodes CAIPRRAGQGSNTGELFF. Complete variable domain (other parts from reference TRBV2 and TRBJ2-2): EPEVTQTPSHQVTQMGQEVILRCVPISNHLYFYWYRQILGQKVEFLVSFYNNEISEKSEIFDDQFSVERPDGSNFTLKIRSTKLEDSAMYFCAIPRRAGQGSNTGELFFGEGSRLTVL.

This chain connects TRBV7-2 to TRBJ2-7; tentative D call: TRBD2 (6 bases). The CDR3 is 14 residues long. Germline V gives CDR1 SGHTA, CDR2 FQGNSA. The V gene lost 1 base and the J gene lost 8 bases, with 15 bases spanning the gap. This chain's CDR3 is CASSLGSLAVKQYF. CDR3 coding DNA: TGTGCCAGCAGCTTAGGTTCACTAGCCGTAAAGCAGTACTTC.

This clonotype was detected many times. This chain links TRBV3-1 with TRBJ2-7; D is perhaps TRBD2 (6 bases). The germline V and J ends were trimmed by 4 bases and 3 bases, with 13 bases remaining between them. CDR3 size: 14 residues. Germline assignment: CDR1 LGHDT and CDR2 YNNKEL (reference sequence). The CDR3 loop reads CASSPGTGLYEQYV. CDR3 bases: TGTGCCAGCAGCCCAGGGACTGGACTCTACGAGCAGTACGTC.

Turning to this clonotype: This may be a read error: a much more frequent sequence differs by one nucleotide. The chain couples TRBV12-3 or TRBV12-4 to TRBJ2-1; D gene unclear. This CDR3 is built from 13 residues. The CDR3 coding sequence is TGTGCCAGCAGTTTACTGAGGACCACTACGAGAATCTTC. Translation gives CASSLLRTTTRIF.

This clonotype was found a few times. This chain uses TRBV12-3 or TRBV12-4 with TRBJ2-2; 10 bases match TRBD2. The CDR3 totals 15 residues. The trim removed 5 bases at V and 4 bases at J, leaving 4 bases unmatched. The CDR3 region has the DNA TGTGCCAGCAGTATCCGACTAGCGGGCACCGGGGAGCTGTTTTTT. It specifies CASSIRLAGTGELFF.

Comments on this clonotype: Since a much larger clone is just one base distant, this may be a read error. The CDR3 loop reads CAASQGSDSPLHF. The CDR3 region has the DNA TGTGCCGCTTCACAGGGATCTGATTCACCCCTCCACTTT. V gene TRBV10-3 combines with J gene TRBJ1-6; D perhaps matches TRBD1 (6 bases). The germline V and J ends were trimmed by 11 bases and 8 bases, with 16 bases remaining between them. The CDR3 has 13 amino acids. The germline V gene encodes CDR1 ENHRY and CDR2 SYGVKD.

This clonotype was found many times. This chain joins TRBV5-1 and TRBJ2-7; D tentatively fits TRBD1 or TRBD2 (5 bases each). Germline lookup yields CDR1 SGHRS and CDR2 YFSETQ. This CDR3 comprises 15 residues. V lost 0 bases and J 3 bases, leaving 13 bases between the germline ends. CDR3 sequence: CASSLGDANFYEQYF. DNA of the CDR3: TGCGCCAGCAGCTTGGGGGACGCCAACTTCTACGAGCAGTACTTC.

This clonotype came up many times. The rearrangement links TRBV28 to TRBJ2-5; D may be TRBD1 or TRBD2 (5 bases each). Looked up from germline, CDR1 is MDHEN and CDR2 is SYDVKM. The CDR3 has 13 residues. V was cut by 7 bases and J by 3 bases, with 12 bases left in between. The CDR3 spells CASTWGTKETQYF. The CDR3 coding sequence is TGTGCCAGCACATGGGGGACCAAAGAGACCCAGTACTTC.

This clonotype occurred a few times. The CDR3 DNA follows: TGCGCCAGCAGCTTGCTTGGTGCGGGAGGCGAGACCCAGTACTTC. Residues: CASSLLGAGGETQYF. The chain joins TRBV5-1 to TRBJ2-5, with 8 nucleotides matching TRBD2. From germline, CDR1 is SGHRS and CDR2 YFSETQ. The CDR3 runs to 15 residues. V was clipped by 1 base and J by 5 bases; unmatched bases: 7.

By sample fraction, this clonotype is medium-sized. The chain carries TRBV3-1 and TRBJ2-1; D call uncertain. This CDR3 is 16 amino acids long. Trimming pared 1 base from V and 9 bases from J, leaving 19 bases between. The germline gives CDR1 LGHDT, CDR2 YNNKEL (reference sequence). The CDR3 bases are TGTGCCAGCAGCCAAGTGACCGGAGAGAACTCGGGTGAGCAGTTCTTC. This sequence encodes CASSQVTGENSGEQFF.

Only a few counts were recorded for this clonotype. V and J are TRBV5-1 and TRBJ2-3; D may be TRBD1 (5 bases). The CDR3 consists of 16 residues. V lost 0 bases and J lost 2, with 13 bases in between. Per the germline V gene, CDR1 is SGHRS and CDR2 is YFSETQ. This CDR3 is CASSLGQGPSTDTQYF. Written as DNA, the CDR3 is TGCGCCAGCAGCTTGGGGCAGGGTCCTTCCACAGATACGCAGTATTTT.

This clonotype was recorded at least ten times. The chain recombines TRBV4-3 with TRBJ1-1; D is ambiguous. The germline V and J ends were trimmed by 5 bases and 4 bases, with 11 bases remaining between them. The CDR3 is 13 residues long. The germline CDR1 and CDR2 sequences are LGHNA and YSLEER. CDR3: CASSSRLGTEAFF. DNA for the CDR3: TGCGCCAGCAGCTCCCGGTTGGGCACTGAAGCTTTCTTT.

This clonotype was detected only a few times. The chain couples TRBV12-3 or TRBV12-4 to TRBJ2-1; 9 bases line up with TRBD1. This CDR3 region has 16 residues. Unmatched junction bases numbered 12, after V lost 6 bases and J lost 6 bases. CDR3 in amino acids: CASSSTGGWVRNEQFF. The CDR3 DNA reads TGTGCCAGCAGCTCGACAGGGGGTTGGGTACGCAATGAGCAGTTCTTC.

This clonotype has more than one count but fewer than ten. The chain joins TRBV20-1 to TRBJ2-7, with 11 bases identical to TRBD2. V was pared by 5 bases and J by 2 bases, with 11 bases of the junction left unmatched. Germline V CDR1 and CDR2: DFQATT, SNEGSKA (reference sequence). CDR3 length: 16 residues. The CDR3: CSAGQTSGGLPYEQYF. The CDR3 region has the DNA TGCAGTGCTGGGCAAACTAGCGGGGGCCTGCCCTACGAGCAGTACTTC.

This clonotype was detected ten times or more. The chain uses TRBV12-3 or TRBV12-4 and TRBJ2-1; D perhaps matches TRBD1 (6 bases). V lost 7 bases, J lost 6 bases, and 25 bases lay in between. The CDR3 sequence is 17 residues long. CDR3 protein: CASKPRQAFLLINEQFF. CDR3 sequence (DNA): TGTGCCAGCAAGCCTCGACAGGCCTTCCTGCTTATCAATGAGCAGTTCTTC.

This clonotype has ten or more counts. The rearrangement uses TRBV5-1 and TRBJ2-7; TRBD1 agrees at 10 bases. Looked up from germline, CDR1 is SGHRS and CDR2 is YFSETQ. V lost 4 bases and J lost 0; bases outside the gene matches: 7. The CDR3 is 16 residues long. The CDR3 here is CASSPDGTGVSYEQYF. The CDR3 DNA reads as TGCGCCAGCAGCCCGGACGGGACAGGGGTCTCCTACGAGCAGTACTTC.

This clonotype was detected ten times or more. This sequence joins TRBV5-5 and TRBJ2-5; 10 nucleotides align to TRBD2. Germline values: CDR1 SGHKS, CDR2 YYEKEE (reference sequence). V trimming: 4 bases; J trimming: 4 bases; junction bases outside the gene matches: 7. CDR3 size: 15 residues. CDR3 residues: CASSRQRGGVETQYF. The DNA for the CDR3 is TGTGCCAGCAGCCGTCAGCGGGGGGGCGTAGAGACCCAGTACTTC.

In this sample, this clonotype turned up many times. The J gene is TRBJ1-2, the V gene TRBV3-1; D perhaps matches TRBD1 (5 bases). The CDR3 has 12 amino acids. The germline V and J ends were trimmed by 2 bases and 6 bases, with 7 bases remaining between them. Germline V lookup: CDR1 LGHDT, CDR2 YNNKEL (reference sequence). This chain's CDR3 is CASSQQGNGYTF. The CDR3 DNA reads as TGTGCCAGCAGCCAACAGGGCAATGGCTACACCTTC.

The table lists this clonotype with many counts. The chain recombines TRBV6-4 with TRBJ2-2; D is possibly TRBD1 (5 bases). Germline V gene sequence: CDR1 MRHNA, CDR2 SNTAGT. The CDR3 contains 15 residues. Trimming shortened V by 4 bases and J by 1 base, and 10 bases separated the two germline ends. CDR3 in amino acids: CASSVQAGNTGELFF. The CDR3 bases are TGTGCCAGCAGTGTACAGGCAGGGAACACCGGGGAGCTGTTTTTT.

The V and J genes are TRBV7-8 and TRBJ1-1; D might be TRBD1 (5 bases). Per the germline V gene, CDR1 is SGHVS and CDR2 is FQNEAQ. The CDR3 is 15 amino acids. Trimming took 1 base from V and 4 from J, leaving 13 bases between them. CDR3 coding DNA: TGTGCCAGCAGCTTAGGGCCCCCCGGGGGCACTGAAGCTTTCTTT. Protein product: CASSLGPPGGTEAFF.

The chain carries TRBV20-1 and TRBJ1-2; the D gene is possibly TRBD1 (5 bases). The CDR3 has 14 amino acids. Germline CDR1 DFQATT, CDR2 SNEGSKA (reference sequence). Trimming shortened V by 6 bases and J by 8 bases, and 22 bases separated the two germline ends. In nucleotides, the CDR3 is TGCAGTGCCGTTAGGGGTCGGGGGAAGGGCGGCTACACCTTC. It yields the protein CSAVRGRGKGGYTF.

There are a few counts of this clonotype. CDR3 loop: CASSFYINYGYTF. CDR3 bases: TGTGCCAGCAGCTTTTACATTAACTATGGCTACACCTTC. The chain joins TRBV7-2 to TRBJ1-2; D not resolved. The V end was cut by 3 bases, the J end by 1 base, with 6 bases between. The CDR3 runs 13 residues. Germline CDR1 and CDR2: SGHTA and FQGNSA.